The text below deals with one TCR beta chain. This clonotype turned up a few times. Its antigen target is currently unknown. Within one base of it there is no much larger clone, and no base qualities were kept. The CDR3, from cysteine to phenylalanine, totals 16 residues. Only the CDR3 region is kept as DNA, spanning 48 bases read in frame from base 1. The germline V gene yields SGHTA for CDR1 and FQGTGA for CDR2. V has 2 bases trimmed and J has 7 bases trimmed; junction bases matching no gene number 11. The entry originates in a study of CD8+CD57+ T cells in acquired aplastic anemia (dated by TCRdb to the late 2010s). About the study as a whole: DNA extracted from sorted CD4+ and CD8+ cells had a mean of roughly 3 ug, with a range of roughly 0.2 to 27.4 ug. An average of around 9.8 million reads for CD4+ cells and roughly 12 million reads for CD8+ cells was obtained from healthy donor samples. The research as a whole found: CD8+ Simpson's diversity did not differ significantly between patients and healthy controls (P=0.060). Around 31 CD8+ CDR3 sequences were shared between patients and controls but appeared highly expressed in patients and within their immunodominant clones.

In the study, sorted CD4+ and CD8+ blood T cells from patients with severe aplastic anemia and from healthy subjects underwent deep sequencing of TCR repertoires. Ficoll-Paque density gradient centrifugation was used to isolate peripheral blood mononuclear cells. Before DNA extraction, CD4+ and CD8+ T cells were sorted with FACS or magnetic beads. Profiling of TCR beta VDJ combinations and CDR3 sequences used genomic DNA as the template. An Illumina HiSeq 2000 was the platform used for TCR repertoire sequencing. The original pipeline was this. TRBV/TRBJ rearrangement plots, CDR3 size and DJ length profiles, and Simpson's diversity index were used to evaluate the repertoires. The most abundant DNA sequence in the deep sequencing data was defined as the immunodominant clone. CDR3 amino acid sequences were screened for sharing across subjects and were compared with published repertoires and the VDJdb database. The public sequencing data were trimmed at Q25 with fastp and processed into clonotypes with MiXCR by TCRdb, which kept only in-frame beta chains. Rows are unified per CDR3 protein, each entry keeping the most common DNA and genes. The authors' filters were not applied to this entry. Present in this sample are roughly 170,000 distinct CDR3 sequences, roughly 63% of which were seen just once. The ten top clones hold less than 55% of the sample.

Recombination joined TRBV7-3 with TRBJ2-7; 10 middle bases align to TRBD2. This clonotype was obtained from a human donor in good health. Specimen: sorted CD4+, CD8+, or CD8+CD57+ T cells (not recorded which) from PBMCs. The nucleotide sequence is given as TGTGCCAGCAGCTTAGCGCTCGAGCGGGGGGGCGGTGAGCAGTACTTC. Translation gives CASSLALERGGGEQYF.